The 9 T cell receptor beta chains presented below share a single source sample, sequenced in a study of blood T cell repertoires in COVID-19. Here immunoSEQ multiplex PCR was the method, and the copy in TCRdb shows in-frame clones only, minus some. The sample shows fewer than 250,000 clones, about 85% of them seen only once. The sequenced sample was PBMCs or T cells enriched from blood (not recorded which). These receptor sequences come from a man aged 30 to 45 who had recovered from COVID-19.

This rearrangement joins TRBV12-3 or TRBV12-4 to TRBJ2-2; D is perhaps TRBD2 (5 bases). CDR3 size: 13 residues. V was shortened by 3 bases and J by 6 bases, with 8 bases between the two germline ends. The CDR3 coding sequence is TGTGCCAGCAGTTTGGAGGTAGCCGGGGAGCTGTTTTTT. It is translated as CASSLEVAGELFF.

This clone was observed once. This sequence joins TRBV29-1 and TRBJ2-1; tentatively, D is TRBD2 (5 bases). CDR1 and CDR2 (germline): SQVTM, ANQGSEA. This CDR3 has 12 residues. With 7 bases removed from V and 8 bases from J, the gap between germline ends came to 15 bases. CDR3 sequence (DNA): TGCAGCGCCACCTCCCCGAGGGATGAGCAGTTCTTC. Protein: CSATSPRDEQFF.

This clone showed up just a few times. The CDR3 DNA sequence: TGTGCCAGCAAGGGGGAAATTGGTCAGCCCCAGCATTTT. It is translated as CASKGEIGQPQHF. The J gene is TRBJ1-5, the V gene TRBV2, with TRBD1 as a possible D gene (6 bases). Germline CDR1 and CDR2: SNHLY and FYNNEI. This CDR3 spans 13 amino acids. The V gene lost 7 bases and the J gene lost 6 bases, with 13 bases spanning the gap.

The chain couples TRBV18 to TRBJ2-7; 8 bases line up with TRBD1. There are 15 residues in the CDR3. In germline, CDR1 is KGHSH, CDR2 LQKENI. V was pared by 5 bases and J by 2 bases, with 8 bases of the junction left unmatched. The CDR3, as DNA: TGTGCCAGCTCAACCACCCGGACAGGGCCCTACGAGCAGTACTTC. The encoded protein is CASSTTRTGPYEQYF.

The V call is TRBV19, the J call TRBJ2-1, with a possible D match to TRBD1 (6 bases). Germline loops: CDR1 LNHDA, CDR2 SQIVND (reference sequence). The CDR3 spans 16 residues. The V and J ends lost 5 bases and 6 bases respectively, with 20 bases between them. In DNA, the CDR3 is TGTGCCAGTAGTGGAAAAGCCGGGACACGAACCAATGAGCAGTTCTTC. Encoded protein: CASSGKAGTRTNEQFF. Full variable domain (rest looked up from reference TRBV19 and TRBJ2-1): DGGITQSPKYLFRKEGQNVTLSCEQNLNHDAMYWYRQDPGQGLRLIYYSQIVNDFQKGDIAEGYSVSREKKESFPLTVTSAQKNPTAFYLCASSGKAGTRTNEQFFGPGTRLTVL.

The rearrangement joins TRBV18 to TRBJ1-6; maybe TRBD1 (5 bases). The CDR3 is 16 residues long. V dropped 3 bases and J dropped 6 bases, with 15 bases sitting between them. CDR1 and CDR2 (germline): KGHSH, LQKENI. Written as DNA, the CDR3 is TGTGCCAGCTCACCGGGCGGGGCCCCACCTAATTCACCCCTCCACTTT. Its translation is CASSPGGAPPNSPLHF.

This sequence joins TRBV7-2 and TRBJ1-1; D gene unclear. Trimming took 2 bases from V and 1 from J, leaving 8 bases between them. This CDR3 has 14 amino acids. Germline V gene data show CDR1 as SGHTA and CDR2 as FQGNSA. Here the CDR3 DNA reads TGTGCCAGCAGCTTACGGCAGGAGAACACTGAAGCTTTCTTT. Protein product: CASSLRQENTEAFF.

The chain carries TRBV11-2 and TRBJ2-3, with 8 bases fitting TRBD2. Trimming took 3 bases from V and 5 from J; bases not matched to a gene: 7. The CDR3 length is 15 residues. Germline V gene data show CDR1 as SGHAT and CDR2 as FQNNGV. Here the CDR3 DNA reads TGTGCCAGCAGCTTGAATAGCGGGATAGGAGATACGCAGTATTTT. This sequence encodes CASSLNSGIGDTQYF.

The chain links TRBV5-1 to TRBJ1-3; 7 positions match TRBD1. The germline gives CDR1 SGHRS, CDR2 YFSETQ. V was clipped by 4 bases and J by 1 base; unmatched bases: 11. This CDR3 comprises 17 residues. CDR3 in amino acids: CASSGGNRGESGNTIYF. CDR3 DNA sequence: TGCGCCAGCAGCGGGGGGAACAGGGGAGAATCTGGAAACACCATATATTTT.